A single sample is the source of the 13 T cell receptor beta chains below, sequenced in a study of blood T cell repertoires in COVID-19. TCRdb's copy holds only in-frame clones and misses some; the assay was immunoSEQ multiplex PCR. The sample includes roughly 100,000 clones, roughly 90% of them seen just once. The sequenced sample consisted of peripheral blood. The receptors shown here come from a human donor with COVID-19, enrolled during active disease. The donor label of this sample is uncertain.

CDR3 amino acids: CASSEQGTGYTF. The CDR3 bases are TGTGCCAGCTCAGAACAGGGGACTGGCTACACCTTC. The V call is TRBV2, the J call TRBJ1-2; 7 bases are shared with TRBD1. Per the germline V gene, CDR1 is SNHLY and CDR2 is FYNNEI. The V and J ends lost 8 bases and 7 bases, in that order; junction bases with no gene match: 7. This CDR3 has 12 amino acids.

This chain joins TRBV3-1 (or the pseudogene TRBV3-2) and TRBJ2-3; TRBD2 matches 7 bases. The ends lost 5 bases at V and 0 bases at J; junction bases unmatched: 5. CDR1 is LGHDT and CDR2 is YNNKEL in the germline V gene (reference sequence). The CDR3 has 15 residues. DNA of the CDR3: TGTGCCAGCAGCTCCTTCGGGGGGAGCACAGATACGCAGTATTTT. Translating it yields CASSSFGGSTDTQYF.

V usage is TRBV19 and J usage is TRBJ1-2, with D perhaps TRBD1 (5 bases). The V gene's germline CDR1 is LNHDA and CDR2 SQIVND (reference sequence). The V end was cut by 3 bases, the J end by 3 bases, with 11 bases between. The CDR3 runs to 14 residues. The CDR3, as DNA: TGTGCCAGTAGTATCGGCAGGGATGACTATGGCTACACCTTC. The encoded protein is CASSIGRDDYGYTF.

The chain couples TRBV9 to TRBJ2-3; D is ambiguous. Trimming pared 0 bases from V and 4 bases from J, leaving 6 bases between. Germline-derived CDR1 and CDR2 are SGDLS and YYNGEE. The length of the CDR3 is 13 residues. Written as DNA, the CDR3 is TGTGCCAGCAGCGTAGCCCGGGCAGATACGCAGTATTTT. Residues: CASSVARADTQYF.

The chain links TRBV5-4 to TRBJ2-5; tentative D call: TRBD2 (5 bases). The CDR3 contains 14 residues. Per germline, CDR1 SGHNT and CDR2 YYREEE (reference sequence). The ends were cut back, 2 bases at V and 5 bases at J, with 13 bases in the middle. CDR3 sequence reads: CASSFRMPGETQYF. The CDR3 coding sequence is TGTGCCAGCAGCTTTCGCATGCCGGGGGAGACCCAGTACTTC.

The sample holds one count of this clone. The CDR3 nucleotides are TGTGCCAGCAGTTACTCACCACAGGGGACAGAAGCTTTCTTT. Protein sequence: CASSYSPQGTEAFF. V is TRBV6-5 and J is TRBJ1-1; 7 bases fit TRBD1. V shed 0 bases and J 8 bases; nucleotides not matched to a gene: 6. From germline, CDR1 is MNHEY and CDR2 SVGAGI. The CDR3 consists of 14 residues.

This clone was picked up one time. This chain links TRBV11-2 with TRBJ2-1; a weak D match, TRBD1 (5 bases). Germline assignment: CDR1 SGHAT and CDR2 FQNNGV. This CDR3 region has 13 residues. The V end was cut by 1 base, the J end by 5 bases, with 6 bases between. The CDR3 loop reads CASSLVGDNEQFF. The CDR3 DNA reads TGTGCCAGCAGCTTAGTAGGGGACAATGAGCAGTTCTTC.

The chain is built from TRBV24-1 and TRBJ1-1; 8 nucleotides agree with TRBD1. V dropped 3 bases and J dropped 7; count of bases not matched to a gene: 3. The germline CDR1 and CDR2 sequences are KGHDR and SFDVKD. This CDR3 has 13 residues. This CDR3 is CATSDGTGLEAFF. The CDR3 region has the DNA TGTGCCACCAGTGATGGGACAGGACTTGAAGCTTTCTTT.

This rearrangement joins TRBV5-1 to TRBJ2-1, with 9 bases lining up with TRBD1. The CDR3 is made up of 14 amino acids. Germline CDR1 is SGHRS and CDR2 is YFSETQ. J lost 5 bases, V lost 4 bases, and 4 bases had no gene match. CDR3 in amino acids: CASSTGTGNNEQFF. The DNA for the CDR3 is TGCGCCAGCAGCACCGGGACAGGGAACAATGAGCAGTTCTTC.

The rearrangement links TRBV5-1 to TRBJ2-1; possible D gene TRBD2, 7 bases. Germline-derived CDR1 and CDR2 are SGHRS and YFSETQ. The length of the CDR3 is 15 residues. V was cut by 5 bases and J by 5 bases, with 17 bases left in between. The CDR3 here is CASRRGGGPDNEQFF. CDR3 coding DNA: TGCGCCAGCAGGAGAGGGGGGGGCCCCGACAATGAGCAGTTCTTC.

This chain joins TRBV2 and TRBJ2-1, with a weak D call TRBD1 (5 bases). This CDR3 is 15 amino acids long. The V gene's germline CDR1 is SNHLY and CDR2 FYNNEI. V shed 5 bases and J shed 5 bases, with 16 bases lying between them. The CDR3 DNA reads as TGTGCCAGCAGTCGCTTCAGGGAATCTCACAATGAGCAGTTCTTC. Protein: CASSRFRESHNEQFF.

The V gene is TRBV6-5, the J gene TRBJ2-1, with a tentative D call TRBD2 (5 bases). Germline CDR1 MNHEY, CDR2 SVGAGI. This CDR3 has 14 amino acids. Trimming cost V 10 bases and J 4 bases, with 17 bases left between them. CDR3 residues: CATYPAGLYNEQFF. In DNA, the CDR3 is TGTGCCACCTACCCGGCGGGTTTGTACAATGAGCAGTTCTTC.

This clone came up once. This sequence joins TRBV24-1 and TRBJ2-5; 7 bases line up with TRBD1. The CDR3 has 14 amino acids. Germline CDR1 and CDR2: KGHDR and SFDVKD. The V and J ends lost 7 bases and 5 bases, in that order; junction bases with no gene match: 9. This CDR3 reads CATSTDRVGETQYF. CDR3 nucleotide sequence: TGTGCCACCAGCACCGACAGGGTCGGGGAGACCCAGTACTTC.